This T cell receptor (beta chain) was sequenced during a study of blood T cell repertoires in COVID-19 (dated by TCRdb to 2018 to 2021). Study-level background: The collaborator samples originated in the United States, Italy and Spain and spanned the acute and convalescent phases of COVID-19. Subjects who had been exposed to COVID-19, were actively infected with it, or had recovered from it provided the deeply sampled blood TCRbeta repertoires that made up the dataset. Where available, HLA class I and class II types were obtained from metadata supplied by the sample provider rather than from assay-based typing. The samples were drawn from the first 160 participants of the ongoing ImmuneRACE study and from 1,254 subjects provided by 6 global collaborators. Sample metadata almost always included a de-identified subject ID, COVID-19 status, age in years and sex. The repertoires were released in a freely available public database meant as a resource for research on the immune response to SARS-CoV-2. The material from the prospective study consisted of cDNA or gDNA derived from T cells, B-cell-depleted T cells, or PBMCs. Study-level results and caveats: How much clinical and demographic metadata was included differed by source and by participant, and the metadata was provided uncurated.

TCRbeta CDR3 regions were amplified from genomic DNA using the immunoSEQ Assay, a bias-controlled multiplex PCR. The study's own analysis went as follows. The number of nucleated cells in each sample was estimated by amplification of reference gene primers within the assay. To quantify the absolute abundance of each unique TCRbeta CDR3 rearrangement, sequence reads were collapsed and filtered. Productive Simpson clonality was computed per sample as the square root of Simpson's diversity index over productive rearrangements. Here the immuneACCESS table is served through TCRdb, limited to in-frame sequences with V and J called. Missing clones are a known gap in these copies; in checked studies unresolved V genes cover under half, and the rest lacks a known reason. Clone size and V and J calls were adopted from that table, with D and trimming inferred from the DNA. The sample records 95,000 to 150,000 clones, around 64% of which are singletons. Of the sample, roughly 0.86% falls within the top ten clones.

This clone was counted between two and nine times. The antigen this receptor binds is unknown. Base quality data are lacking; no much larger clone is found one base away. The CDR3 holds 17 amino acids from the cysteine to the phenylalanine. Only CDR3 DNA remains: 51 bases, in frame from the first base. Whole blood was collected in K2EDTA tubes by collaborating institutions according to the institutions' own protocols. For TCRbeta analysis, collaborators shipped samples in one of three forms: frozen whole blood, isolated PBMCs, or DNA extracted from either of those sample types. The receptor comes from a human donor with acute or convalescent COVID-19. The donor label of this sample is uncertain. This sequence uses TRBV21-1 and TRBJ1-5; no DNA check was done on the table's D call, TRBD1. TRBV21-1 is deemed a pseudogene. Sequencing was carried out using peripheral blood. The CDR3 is CASSKSAGWYGNQPQHF. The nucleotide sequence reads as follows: TGTGCCAGCAGCAAATCAGCAGGGTGGTACGGCAATCAGCCCCAGCATTTT.